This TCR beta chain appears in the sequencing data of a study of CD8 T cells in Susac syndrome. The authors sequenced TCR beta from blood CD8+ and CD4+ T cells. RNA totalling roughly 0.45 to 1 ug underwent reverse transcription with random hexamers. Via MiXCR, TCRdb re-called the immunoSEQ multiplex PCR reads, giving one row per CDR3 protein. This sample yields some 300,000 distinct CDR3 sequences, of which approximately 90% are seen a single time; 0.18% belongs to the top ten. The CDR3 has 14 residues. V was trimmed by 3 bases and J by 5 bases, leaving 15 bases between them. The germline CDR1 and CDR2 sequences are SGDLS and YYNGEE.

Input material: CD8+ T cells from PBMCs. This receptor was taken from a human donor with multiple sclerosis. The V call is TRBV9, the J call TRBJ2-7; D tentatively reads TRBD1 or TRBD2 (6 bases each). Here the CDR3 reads CASSGRAGEDEQYF. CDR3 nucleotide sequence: TGTGCCAGCAGCGGTAGGGCAGGGGAGGACGAGCAGTACTTC.